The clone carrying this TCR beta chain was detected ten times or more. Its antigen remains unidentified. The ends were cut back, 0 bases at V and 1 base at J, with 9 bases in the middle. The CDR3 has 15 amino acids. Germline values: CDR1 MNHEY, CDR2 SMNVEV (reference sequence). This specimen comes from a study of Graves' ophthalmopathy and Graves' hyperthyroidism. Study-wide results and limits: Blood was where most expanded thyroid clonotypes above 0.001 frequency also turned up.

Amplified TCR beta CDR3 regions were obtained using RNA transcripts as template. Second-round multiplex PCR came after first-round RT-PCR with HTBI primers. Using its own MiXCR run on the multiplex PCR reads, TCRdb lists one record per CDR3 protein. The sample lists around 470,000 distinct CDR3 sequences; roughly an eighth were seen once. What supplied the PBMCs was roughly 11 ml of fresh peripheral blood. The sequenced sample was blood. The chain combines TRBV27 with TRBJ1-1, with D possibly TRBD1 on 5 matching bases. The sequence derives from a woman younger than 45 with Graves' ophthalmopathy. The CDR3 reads CASSLSWGTNTEAFF. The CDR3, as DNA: TGTGCCAGCAGTTTATCCTGGGGCACGAACACTGAAGCTTTCTTT.